This T cell receptor beta chain derives from a study of monozygotic twins with cystic fibrosis. Germline V gene sequence: CDR1 SGHDN, CDR2 FVKESK. V dropped 8 bases and J dropped 7 bases, with 8 bases sitting between them. This CDR3 contains 11 residues. The assay was immunoSEQ multiplex PCR, and TCRdb's table has in-frame clones only and misses some. The sample lists about 36,000 clones, around nine tenths occurring once. V and J are TRBV14 and TRBJ1-4; a possible D gene is TRBD1 (5 bases). The sequence was collected from a boy aged 2 to 10 with cystic fibrosis. The sample taken for sequencing was blood. The CDR3 region has the DNA TGTGCCAGCGGGGCGGGTGAAAAACTGTTTTTT. Protein product: CASGAGEKLFF.